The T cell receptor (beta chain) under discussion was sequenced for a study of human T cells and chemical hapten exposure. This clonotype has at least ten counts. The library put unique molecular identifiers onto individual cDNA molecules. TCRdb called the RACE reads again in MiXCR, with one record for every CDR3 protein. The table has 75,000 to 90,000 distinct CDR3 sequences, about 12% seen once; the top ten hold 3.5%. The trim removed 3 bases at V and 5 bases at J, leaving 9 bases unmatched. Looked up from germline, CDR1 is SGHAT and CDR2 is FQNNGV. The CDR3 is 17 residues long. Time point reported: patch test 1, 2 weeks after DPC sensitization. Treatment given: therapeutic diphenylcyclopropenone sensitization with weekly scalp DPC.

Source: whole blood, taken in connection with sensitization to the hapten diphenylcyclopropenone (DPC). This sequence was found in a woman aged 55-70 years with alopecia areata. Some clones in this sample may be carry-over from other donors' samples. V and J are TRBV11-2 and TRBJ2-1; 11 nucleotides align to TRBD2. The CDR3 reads CASSFPFSGGANNEQFF. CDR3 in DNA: TGTGCCAGCAGCTTCCCCTTTAGCGGGGGGGCTAACAATGAGCAGTTCTTC.